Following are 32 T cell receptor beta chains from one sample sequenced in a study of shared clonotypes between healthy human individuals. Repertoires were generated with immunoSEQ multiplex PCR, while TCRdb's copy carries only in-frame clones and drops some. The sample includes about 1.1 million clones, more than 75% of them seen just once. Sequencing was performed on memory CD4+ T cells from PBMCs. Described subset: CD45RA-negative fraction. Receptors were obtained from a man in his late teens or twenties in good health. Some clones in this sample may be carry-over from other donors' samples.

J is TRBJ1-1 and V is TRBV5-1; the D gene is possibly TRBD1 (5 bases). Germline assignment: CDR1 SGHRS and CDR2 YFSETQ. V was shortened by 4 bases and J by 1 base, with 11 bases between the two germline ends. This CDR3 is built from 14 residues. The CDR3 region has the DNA TGCGCCAGCAGCGGGGGAGCACAGAACACTGAAGCTTTCTTT. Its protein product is CASSGGAQNTEAFF.

The CDR3 sequence: CASSPWAGGEVQETQYF. CDR3 in DNA: TGTGCCAGCAGTCCCTGGGCGGGCGGAGAGGTCCAAGAGACCCAGTACTTC. The rearrangement joins TRBV28 to TRBJ2-5; maybe TRBD2 (5 bases). The CDR3 sequence is 17 residues long. V lost 5 bases to trimming and J lost 1 base, with 20 bases between them. The germline V gene has CDR1 MDHEN and CDR2 SYDVKM.

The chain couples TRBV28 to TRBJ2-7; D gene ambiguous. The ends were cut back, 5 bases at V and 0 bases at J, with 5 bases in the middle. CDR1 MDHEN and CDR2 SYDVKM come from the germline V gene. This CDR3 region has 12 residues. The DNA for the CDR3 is TGTGCCAGCAGTAGGTACTCCTACGAGCAGTACTTC. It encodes CASSRYSYEQYF.

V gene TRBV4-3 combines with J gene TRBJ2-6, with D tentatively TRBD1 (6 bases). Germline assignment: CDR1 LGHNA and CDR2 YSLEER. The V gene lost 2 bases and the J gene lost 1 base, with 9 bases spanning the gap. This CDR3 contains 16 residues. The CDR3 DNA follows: TGCGCCAGCAGCCAAACTACAGGGTCTGGGGCCAACGTCCTGACTTTC. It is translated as CASSQTTGSGANVLTF.

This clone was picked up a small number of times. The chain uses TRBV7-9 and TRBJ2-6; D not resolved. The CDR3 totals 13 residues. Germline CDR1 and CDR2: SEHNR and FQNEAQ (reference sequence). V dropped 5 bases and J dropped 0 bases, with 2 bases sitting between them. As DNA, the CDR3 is TGTGCCAGCAGCCACTCTGGGGCCAACGTCCTGACTTTC. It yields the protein CASSHSGANVLTF.

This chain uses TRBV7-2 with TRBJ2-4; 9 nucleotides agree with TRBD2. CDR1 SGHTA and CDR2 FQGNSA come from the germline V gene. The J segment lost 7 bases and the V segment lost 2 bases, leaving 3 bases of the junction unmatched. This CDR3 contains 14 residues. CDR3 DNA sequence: TGTGCCAGCAGCTTACAAAGCGGGGGGAACATTCAGTACTTC. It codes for CASSLQSGGNIQYF.

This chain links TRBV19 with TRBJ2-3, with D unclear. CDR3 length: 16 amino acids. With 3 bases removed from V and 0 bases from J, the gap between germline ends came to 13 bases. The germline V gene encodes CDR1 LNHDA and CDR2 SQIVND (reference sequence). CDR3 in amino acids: CASSMQGRLSTDTQYF. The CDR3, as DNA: TGTGCCAGTAGTATGCAAGGCCGCCTCAGCACAGATACGCAGTATTTT.

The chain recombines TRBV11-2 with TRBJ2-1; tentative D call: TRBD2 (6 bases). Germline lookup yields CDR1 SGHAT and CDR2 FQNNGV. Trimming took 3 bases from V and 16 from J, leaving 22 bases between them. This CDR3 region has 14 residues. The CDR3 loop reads CASSFLLRGLPPFF. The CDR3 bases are TGTGCCAGCAGCTTTCTTTTAAGGGGACTCCCTCCCTTCTTC.

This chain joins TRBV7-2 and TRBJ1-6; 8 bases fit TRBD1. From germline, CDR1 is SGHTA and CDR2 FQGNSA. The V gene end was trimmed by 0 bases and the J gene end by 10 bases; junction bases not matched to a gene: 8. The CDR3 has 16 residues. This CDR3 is CASSLAPQGARSPLHF. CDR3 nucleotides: TGTGCCAGCAGCTTAGCCCCCCAGGGGGCGCGCTCACCCCTCCACTTT.

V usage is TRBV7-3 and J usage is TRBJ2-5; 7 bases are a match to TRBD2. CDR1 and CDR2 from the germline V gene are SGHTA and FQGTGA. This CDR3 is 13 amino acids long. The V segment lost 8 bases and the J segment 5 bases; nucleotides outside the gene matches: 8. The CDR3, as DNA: TGTGCCAGCTCGACGGCTAGCGGCGAGACCCAGTACTTC. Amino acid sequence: CASSTASGETQYF.

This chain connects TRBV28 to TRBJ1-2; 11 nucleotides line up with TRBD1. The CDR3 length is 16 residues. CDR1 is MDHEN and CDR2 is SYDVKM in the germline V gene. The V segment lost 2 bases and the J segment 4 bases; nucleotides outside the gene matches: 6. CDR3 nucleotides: TGTGCCAGCAGTTTACGCGGGGACAGGGGGTTCTATGGCTACACCTTC. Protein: CASSLRGDRGFYGYTF.

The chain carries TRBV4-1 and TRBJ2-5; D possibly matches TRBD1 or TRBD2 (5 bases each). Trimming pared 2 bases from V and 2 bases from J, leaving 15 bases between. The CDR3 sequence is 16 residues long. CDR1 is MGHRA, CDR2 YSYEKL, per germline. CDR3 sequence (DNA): TGCGCCAGCAGCCAAAACCCCGGGACGGTACAAGAGACCCAGTACTTC. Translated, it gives CASSQNPGTVQETQYF.

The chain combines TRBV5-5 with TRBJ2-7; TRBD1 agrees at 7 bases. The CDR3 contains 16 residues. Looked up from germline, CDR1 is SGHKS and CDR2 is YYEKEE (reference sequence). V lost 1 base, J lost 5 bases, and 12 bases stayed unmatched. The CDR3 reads CASSLRSGGPGNEQYF. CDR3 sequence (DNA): TGTGCCAGCAGCTTGAGATCAGGGGGTCCTGGGAACGAGCAGTACTTC.

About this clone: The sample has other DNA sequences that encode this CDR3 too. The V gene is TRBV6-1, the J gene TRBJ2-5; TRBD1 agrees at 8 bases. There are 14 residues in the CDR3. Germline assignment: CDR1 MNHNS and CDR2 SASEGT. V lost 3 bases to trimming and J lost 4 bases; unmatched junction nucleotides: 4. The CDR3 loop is CASSEDRVRETQYF. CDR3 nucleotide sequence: TGTGCCAGCAGTGAGGACAGGGTTAGAGAGACCCAGTACTTC.

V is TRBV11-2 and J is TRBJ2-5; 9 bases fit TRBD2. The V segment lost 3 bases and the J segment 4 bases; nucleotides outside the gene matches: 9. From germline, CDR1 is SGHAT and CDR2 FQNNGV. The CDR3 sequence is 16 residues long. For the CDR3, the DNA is TGTGCCAGCAGCTTTAGCGGGGGAGTAGGGCCAGAGACCCAGTACTTC. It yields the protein CASSFSGGVGPETQYF.

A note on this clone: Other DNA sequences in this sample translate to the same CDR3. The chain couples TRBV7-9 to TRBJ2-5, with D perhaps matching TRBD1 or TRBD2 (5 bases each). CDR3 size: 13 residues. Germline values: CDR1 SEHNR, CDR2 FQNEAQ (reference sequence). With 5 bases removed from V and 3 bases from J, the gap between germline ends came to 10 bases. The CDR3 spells CASSPGAKETQYF. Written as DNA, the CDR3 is TGTGCCAGCAGCCCCGGGGCCAAAGAGACCCAGTACTTC.

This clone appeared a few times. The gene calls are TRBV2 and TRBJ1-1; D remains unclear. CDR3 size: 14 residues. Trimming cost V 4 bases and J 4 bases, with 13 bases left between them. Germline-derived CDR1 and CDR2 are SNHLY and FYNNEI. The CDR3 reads CASSVTYGGTEAFF. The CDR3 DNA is TGTGCCAGCAGTGTGACTTATGGAGGCACTGAAGCTTTCTTT.

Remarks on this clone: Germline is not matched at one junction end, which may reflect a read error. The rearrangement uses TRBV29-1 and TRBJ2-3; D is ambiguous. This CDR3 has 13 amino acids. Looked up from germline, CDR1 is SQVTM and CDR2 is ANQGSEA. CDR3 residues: CSVDPQSSETQYF. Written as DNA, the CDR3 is TGCAGCGTTGACCCGCAATCATCAGAAACGCAGTATTTT.

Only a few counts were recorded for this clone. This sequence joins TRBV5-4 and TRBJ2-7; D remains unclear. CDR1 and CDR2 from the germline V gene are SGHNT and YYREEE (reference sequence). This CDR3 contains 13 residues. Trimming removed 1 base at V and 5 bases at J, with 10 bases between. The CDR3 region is CASSLFGENEQYF. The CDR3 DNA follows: TGTGCCAGCAGCTTGTTCGGAGAGAACGAGCAGTACTTC.

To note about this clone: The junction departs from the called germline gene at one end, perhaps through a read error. In DNA form, the CDR3 reads TGTGCCAGCAGCTTGTTAGGTGGGGCTATTTTT. It yields the protein CASSLLGGAIF. This rearrangement joins TRBV5-5 to TRBJ1-1; D may be TRBD1 (5 bases). Germline values: CDR1 SGHKS, CDR2 YYEKEE (reference sequence). CDR3 length: 11 amino acids.

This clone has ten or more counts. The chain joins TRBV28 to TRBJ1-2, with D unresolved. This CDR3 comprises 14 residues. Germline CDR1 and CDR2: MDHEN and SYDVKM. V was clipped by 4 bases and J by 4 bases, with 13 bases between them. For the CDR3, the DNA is TGTGCCAGCAGTTCCCCCGACATAAGCTATGGCTACACCTTC. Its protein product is CASSSPDISYGYTF.

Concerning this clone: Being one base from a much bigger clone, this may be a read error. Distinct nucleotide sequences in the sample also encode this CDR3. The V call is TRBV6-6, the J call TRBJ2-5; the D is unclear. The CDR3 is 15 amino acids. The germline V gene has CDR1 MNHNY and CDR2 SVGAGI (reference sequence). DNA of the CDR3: TGTGCTAGCAGTTACACCGGGTCAGCCCAAGAGACCCAGTACTTC. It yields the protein CASSYTGSAQETQYF.

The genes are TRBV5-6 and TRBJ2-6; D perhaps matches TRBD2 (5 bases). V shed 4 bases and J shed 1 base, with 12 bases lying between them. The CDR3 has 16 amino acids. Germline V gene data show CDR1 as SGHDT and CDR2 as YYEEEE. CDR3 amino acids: CASSRTWTSGANVLTF. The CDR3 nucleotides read TGTGCCAGCAGCCGGACTTGGACTTCTGGGGCCAACGTCCTGACTTTC.

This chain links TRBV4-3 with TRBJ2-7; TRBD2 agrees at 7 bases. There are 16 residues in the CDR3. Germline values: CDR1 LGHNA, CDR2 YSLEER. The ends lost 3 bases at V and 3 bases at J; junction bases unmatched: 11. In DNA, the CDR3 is TGCGCCAGCAGCCACTATAAGTCTAGCGGATTCTACGAGCAGTACTTC. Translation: CASSHYKSSGFYEQYF.

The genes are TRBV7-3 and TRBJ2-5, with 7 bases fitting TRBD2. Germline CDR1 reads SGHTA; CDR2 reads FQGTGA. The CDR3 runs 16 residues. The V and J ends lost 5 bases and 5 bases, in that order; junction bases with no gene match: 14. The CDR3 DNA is TGTGCCAGCAGCCAAACCGGCGGGAGCGCCCCGGAGACCCAGTACTTC. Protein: CASSQTGGSAPETQYF.

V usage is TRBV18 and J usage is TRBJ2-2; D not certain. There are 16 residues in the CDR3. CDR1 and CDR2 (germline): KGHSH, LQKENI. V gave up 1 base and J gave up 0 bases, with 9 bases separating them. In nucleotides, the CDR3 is TGTGCCAGCTCACCACGCTCCAGCACGAACACCGGGGAGCTGTTTTTT. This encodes CASSPRSSTNTGELFF.

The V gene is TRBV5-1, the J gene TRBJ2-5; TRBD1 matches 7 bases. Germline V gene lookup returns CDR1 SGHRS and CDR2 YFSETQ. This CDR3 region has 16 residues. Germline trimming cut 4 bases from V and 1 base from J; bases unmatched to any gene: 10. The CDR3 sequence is CASSVSGAGGQETQYF. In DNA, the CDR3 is TGCGCCAGCAGCGTATCAGGGGCAGGGGGCCAAGAGACCCAGTACTTC.

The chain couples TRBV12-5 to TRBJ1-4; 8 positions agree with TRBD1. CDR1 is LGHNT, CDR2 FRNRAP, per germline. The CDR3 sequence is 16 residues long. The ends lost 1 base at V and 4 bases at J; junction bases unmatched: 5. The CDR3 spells CASGLADRGRNEKLFF. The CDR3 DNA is TGTGCTAGTGGTTTGGCTGACAGGGGTCGTAATGAAAAACTGTTTTTT.

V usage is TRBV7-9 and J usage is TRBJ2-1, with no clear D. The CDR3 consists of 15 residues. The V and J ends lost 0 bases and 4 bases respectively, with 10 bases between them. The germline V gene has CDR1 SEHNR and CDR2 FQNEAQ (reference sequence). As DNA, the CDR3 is TGTGCCAGCAGCTTAGCGGCTAACCCATACAATGAGCAGTTCTTC. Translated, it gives CASSLAANPYNEQFF.

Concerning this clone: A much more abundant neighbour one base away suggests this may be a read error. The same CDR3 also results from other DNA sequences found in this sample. CDR3 nucleotides: TGTGCCAGCAGCTTGGGTGCTTACAATGAGCAGTTCTTC. It yields the protein CASSLGAYNEQFF. The chain combines TRBV7-9 with TRBJ2-1; no reliable D call. Germline V lookup: CDR1 SEHNR, CDR2 FQNEAQ (reference sequence). The V and J ends lost 3 bases and 4 bases respectively, with 7 bases between them. The CDR3 extends over 13 amino acids.

CDR3 in DNA: TGTGCCAGTAGTATAGCGATCAACTACGAGCAGTACTTC. This gives the protein CASSIAINYEQYF. The chain is built from TRBV19 and TRBJ2-7; D gene unclear. CDR1 LNHDA and CDR2 SQIVND come from the germline V gene (reference sequence). This CDR3 comprises 13 residues. V lost 1 base and J 3 bases, leaving 7 bases between the germline ends. The full variable domain, completed using reference TRBV19 and TRBJ2-7, is DGGITQSPKYLFRKEGQNVTLSCEQNLNHDAMYWYRQDPGQGLRLIYYSQIVNDFQKGDIAEGYSVSREKKESFPLTVTSAQKNPTAFYLCASSIAINYEQYFGPGTRLTVT.

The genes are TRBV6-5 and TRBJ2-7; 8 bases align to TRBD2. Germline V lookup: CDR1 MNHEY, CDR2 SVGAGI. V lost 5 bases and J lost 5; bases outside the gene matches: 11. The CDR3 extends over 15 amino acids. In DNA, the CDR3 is TGTGCCAGCAGTCTCAGCGGGAGTCAAGTCAACGAGCAGTACTTC. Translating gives CASSLSGSQVNEQYF.